This entry is about one T cell receptor (beta chain). Its antigen is unknown. This sample is part of a study of T-cell memory formation after mild COVID-19. Study summary: The TCR clusters were mostly specific to one donor.

MiXCR, run by TCRdb on the 5' RACE reads, gives a single entry per CDR3 protein. The data hold about half a million distinct CDR3 sequences, with over 15% observed a single time. General observations from the study: Day 15 to 85 contracting clones showed balanced CD4/CD8; day 15 to 37 expanders favored CD4+. Still unconfirmed is whether the second-wave clones peaking on day 37 recognized SARS-CoV-2. Shrinking CD4+ clones resided mostly in CM and EM, and CD8+ ones in EMRA.

The germline V gene encodes CDR1 MNHEY and CDR2 SVGEGT. V shed 7 bases and J 5 bases; nucleotides not matched to a gene: 12. The CDR3 extends over 15 amino acids. Sequences were obtained from PBMCs or a T cell subset sorted from them (not recorded which). The rearrangement joins TRBV6-2 or TRBV6-3 to TRBJ1-1, with TRBD1 identical over 8 bases. This TCR was sampled from an adult woman who had mild COVID-19 (a few samples of this study predate the infection). Cell type and time point are not known. CDR3 bases: TGTGCCAGCATTTCCCCAGGACAGGGCAGGACTGAAGCTTTCTTT. It translates to CASISPGQGRTEAFF.